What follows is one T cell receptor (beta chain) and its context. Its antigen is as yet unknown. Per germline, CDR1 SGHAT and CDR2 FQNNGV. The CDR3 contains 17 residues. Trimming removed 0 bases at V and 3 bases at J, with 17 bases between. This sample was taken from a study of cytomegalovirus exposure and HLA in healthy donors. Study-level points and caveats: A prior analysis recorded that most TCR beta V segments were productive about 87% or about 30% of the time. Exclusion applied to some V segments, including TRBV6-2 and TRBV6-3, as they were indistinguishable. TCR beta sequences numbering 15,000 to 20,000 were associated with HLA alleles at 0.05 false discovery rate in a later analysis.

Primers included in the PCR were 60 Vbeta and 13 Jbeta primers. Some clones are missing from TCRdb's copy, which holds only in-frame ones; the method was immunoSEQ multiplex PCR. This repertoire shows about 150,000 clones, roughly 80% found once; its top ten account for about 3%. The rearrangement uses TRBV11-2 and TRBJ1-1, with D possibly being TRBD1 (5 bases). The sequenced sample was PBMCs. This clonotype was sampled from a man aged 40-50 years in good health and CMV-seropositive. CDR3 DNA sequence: TGTGCCAGCAGCTTAGACAGGGCTGAGAGGCGGTACACTGAAGCTTTCTTT. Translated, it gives CASSLDRAERRYTEAFF. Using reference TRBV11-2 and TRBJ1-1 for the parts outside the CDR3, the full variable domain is EAGVAQSPRYKIIEKRQSVAFWCNPISGHATLYWYQQILGQGPKLLIQFQNNGVVDDSQLPKDRFSAERLKGVDSTLKIQPAKLEDSAVYLCASSLDRAERRYTEAFFGQGTRLTVV.